This T cell receptor (beta chain) emerged from a study of blood T cell repertoires in COVID-19. Whole-study context: Samples representing acute and convalescent COVID-19 were sourced from the United States, Italy and Spain. From T cells, B-cell-depleted T cells, or PBMCs came the material, which was cDNA or gDNA.

Assay: immunoSEQ multiplex PCR; the TCRdb copy retains only in-frame clones and omits some. The table includes more than 200,000 clones, approximately 86% detected once. The germline V gene encodes CDR1 MNHEY and CDR2 SVGEGT. V trimming: 6 bases; J trimming: 7 bases; junction bases outside the gene matches: 6. This CDR3 region has 14 residues. The specimen was peripheral blood. The rearrangement uses TRBV6-2 or TRBV6-3 and TRBJ2-1, with 10 bases fitting TRBD2. The clonotype originates from a woman between 55 and 75 years old with COVID-19, enrolled during active disease. This CDR3 is CASRPSGSGNEQFF. Written as DNA, the CDR3 is TGTGCCAGCAGACCTAGCGGGAGTGGAAATGAGCAGTTCTTC.